The TCR beta chain under discussion was sequenced for a study of lymphopenia after photon versus proton radiotherapy (dated by TCRdb to the late 2010s). Some background on the complete study: The study compared the immunological effects of photon versus proton radiation therapy in patients with gastrointestinal tumors who developed high-grade lymphopenia. The study aimed to characterize how the two radiation modalities differ in their impact on the immune system. The cohort included 20 to 25 patients with gastrointestinal tumors who developed lymphopenia after receiving either photon or proton therapy.

Via the germline V gene, CDR1 is SGHAT and CDR2 FQNNGV. Its CDR3 holds 16 amino acids, cysteine through phenylalanine. The only DNA kept is the CDR3, 48 bases in frame from the first base. Trimming leaves V shorter by 0 bases and J shorter by 0 bases, with the junction holding 1 base beyond the gene matches. The library was generated by the immunoSEQ multiplex PCR assay. Alongside multiparametric flow cytometry, deep sequencing of rearranged TCR beta loci was used to profile the T cell repertoires. The clones in this table, taken by TCRdb from immuneACCESS, are in-frame only. Not every clone is retained; where verified, under half of the shortfall comes from an unresolved V gene, and the cause of the rest is unknown. The sample table records about 35,000 clones; about 93% of these occur just once. Clones ranked in the top ten supply roughly 15% of the sample. Broad study findings and their caveats: Among patients across the cohort who died, overall survival time showed an inverse correlation with a larger post-nadir drop in TCR diversity. The survival association was assessed only in patients who died, and better survival with proton therapy was presented by the authors as a possibility rather than a demonstrated result. After the lymphocyte count nadir, oligoclonal expansion, especially of CD8+ Temra cells, was observed in photon-treated repertoires, and the drop in diversity was driven by this expansion. During treatment, patients who received proton therapy stayed relatively stable, whereas patients who received photon therapy lost naive T cells and TCR diversity and gained effector/memory populations.

This clone was counted a single time. Its recognized antigen is unknown. No base quality values were provided; no much bigger clone lies one nucleotide off. This receptor chain uses TRBV11-2 and TRBJ2-1; 8 of the junction bases match TRBD2. The sample in question was peripheral blood, obtained from a patient treated with photon-based radiotherapy. The clonotype comes from a man aged 60-69 years with cholangiocarcinoma. The CDR3: CASSLEAGDSYNEQFF. The DNA reads TGTGCCAGCAGCTTAGAAGCGGGAGACTCCTACAATGAGCAGTTCTTC. With the portions outside the CDR3 filled from the reference TRBV11-2 and TRBJ2-1 genes, the complete variable region becomes EAGVAQSPRYKIIEKRQSVAFWCNPISGHATLYWYQQILGQGPKLLIQFQNNGVVDDSQLPKDRFSAERLKGVDSTLKIQPAKLEDSAVYLCASSLEAGDSYNEQFFGPGTRLTVL.